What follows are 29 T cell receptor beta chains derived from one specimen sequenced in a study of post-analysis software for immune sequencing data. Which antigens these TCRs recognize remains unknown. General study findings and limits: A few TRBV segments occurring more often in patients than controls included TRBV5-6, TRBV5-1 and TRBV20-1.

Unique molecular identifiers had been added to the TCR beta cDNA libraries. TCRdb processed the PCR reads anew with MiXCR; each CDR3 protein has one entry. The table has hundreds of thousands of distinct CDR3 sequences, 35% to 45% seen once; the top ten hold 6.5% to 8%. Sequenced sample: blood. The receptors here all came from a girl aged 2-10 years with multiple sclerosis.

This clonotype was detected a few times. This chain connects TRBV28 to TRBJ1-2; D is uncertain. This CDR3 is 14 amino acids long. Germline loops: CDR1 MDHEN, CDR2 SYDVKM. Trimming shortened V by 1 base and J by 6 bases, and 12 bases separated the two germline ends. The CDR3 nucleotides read TGTGCCAGCAGTTTATACGCTCGCGGGGATGGCTACACCTTC. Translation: CASSLYARGDGYTF.

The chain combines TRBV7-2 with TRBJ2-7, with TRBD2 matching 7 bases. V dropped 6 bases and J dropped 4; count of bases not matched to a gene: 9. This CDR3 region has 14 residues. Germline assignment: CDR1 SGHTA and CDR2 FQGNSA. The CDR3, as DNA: TGTGCCAGCAGGACTAGCAAGGCGTCGTACGAGCAGTACTTC. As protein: CASRTSKASYEQYF.

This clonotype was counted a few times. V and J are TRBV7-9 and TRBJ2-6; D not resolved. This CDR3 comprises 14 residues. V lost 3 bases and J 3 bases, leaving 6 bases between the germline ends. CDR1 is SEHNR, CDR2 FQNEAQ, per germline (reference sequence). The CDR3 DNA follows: TGTGCCAGCAGCTTGGGTGGTGGGGCCAACGTCCTGACTTTC. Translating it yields CASSLGGGANVLTF.

This CDR3 is CATSRVRAGYGYTF. The CDR3 DNA is TGTGCCACCAGCAGAGTCAGGGCGGGATATGGCTACACCTTC. J is TRBJ1-2 and V is TRBV15, with D perhaps matching TRBD1 (5 bases). CDR3 length: 14 amino acids. Germline lookup yields CDR1 LNHNV and CDR2 YYDKDF (reference sequence). V lost 1 base and J 5 bases, leaving 11 bases between the germline ends.

The CDR3 sequence: CASSYGVGAGSSYGYTF. CDR3 sequence (DNA): TGTGCCAGCAGTTATGGTGTGGGGGCAGGTAGTTCCTATGGCTACACCTTC. V gene TRBV6-6 combines with J gene TRBJ1-2, with a tentative D call TRBD1 (6 bases). This CDR3 spans 17 amino acids. Trimming cost V 3 bases and J 4 bases, with 21 bases left between them. The germline V gene encodes CDR1 MNHNY and CDR2 SVGAGI (reference sequence).

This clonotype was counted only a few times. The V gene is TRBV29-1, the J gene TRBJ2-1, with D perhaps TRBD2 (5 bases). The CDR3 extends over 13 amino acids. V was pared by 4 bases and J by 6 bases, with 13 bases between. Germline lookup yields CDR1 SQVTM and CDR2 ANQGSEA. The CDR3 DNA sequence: TGCAGCGTTGCGAGGGTGCTGGGCAATGAGCAGTTCTTC. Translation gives CSVARVLGNEQFF.

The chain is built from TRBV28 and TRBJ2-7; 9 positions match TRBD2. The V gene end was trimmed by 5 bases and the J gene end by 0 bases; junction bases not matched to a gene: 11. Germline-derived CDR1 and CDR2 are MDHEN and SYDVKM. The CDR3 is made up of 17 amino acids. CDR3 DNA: TGTGCCAGCAGTAGAACCTTTAGCGGGAGAGCCTCCTACGAGCAGTACTTC. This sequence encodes CASSRTFSGRASYEQYF.

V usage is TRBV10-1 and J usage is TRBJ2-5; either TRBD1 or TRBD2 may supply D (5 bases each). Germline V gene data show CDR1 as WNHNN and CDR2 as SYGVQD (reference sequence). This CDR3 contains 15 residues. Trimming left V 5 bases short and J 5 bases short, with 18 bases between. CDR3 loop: CASSPGRGPNETQYF. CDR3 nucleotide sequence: TGCGCCAGCAGTCCGGGACGGGGCCCGAACGAGACCCAGTACTTC.

CDR3 sequence reads: CASSARDRGKKLFF. CDR3 DNA: TGTGCCAGCAGCGCCCGGGACAGGGGCAAAAAACTGTTTTTT. The chain combines TRBV3-1 with TRBJ1-4, with TRBD1 identical over 10 bases. Germline V gives CDR1 LGHDT, CDR2 YNNKEL (reference sequence). V shed 5 bases and J 9 bases; nucleotides not matched to a gene: 6. This CDR3 has 14 residues.

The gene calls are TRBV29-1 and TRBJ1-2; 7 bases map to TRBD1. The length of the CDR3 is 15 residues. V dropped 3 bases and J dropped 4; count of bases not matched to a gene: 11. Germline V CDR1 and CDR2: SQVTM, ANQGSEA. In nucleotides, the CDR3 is TGCAGCGTTGAGACGCCGGGACAGAGATTCTATGGCTACACCTTC. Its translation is CSVETPGQRFYGYTF.

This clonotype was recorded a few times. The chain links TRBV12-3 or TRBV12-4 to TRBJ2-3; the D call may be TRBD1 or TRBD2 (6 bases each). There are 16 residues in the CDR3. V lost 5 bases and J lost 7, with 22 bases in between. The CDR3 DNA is TGTGCCAGCAGTCAGGGGACTTCACATGGCCCTCATACGCAGTATTTT. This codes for CASSQGTSHGPHTQYF.

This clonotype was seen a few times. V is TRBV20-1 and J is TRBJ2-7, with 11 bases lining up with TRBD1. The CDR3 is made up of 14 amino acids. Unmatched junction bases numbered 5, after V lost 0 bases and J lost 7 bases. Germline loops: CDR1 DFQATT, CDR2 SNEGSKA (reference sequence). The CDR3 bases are TGCAGTGCTAGAGATACGGACAGGGGGCCAGAGCAGTACTTC. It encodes CSARDTDRGPEQYF.

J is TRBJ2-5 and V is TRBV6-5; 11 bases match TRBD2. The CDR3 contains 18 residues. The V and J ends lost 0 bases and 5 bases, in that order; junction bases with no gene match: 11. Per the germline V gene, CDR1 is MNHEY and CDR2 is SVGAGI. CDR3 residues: CASSYSPNSGGAEETQYF. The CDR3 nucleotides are TGTGCCAGCAGTTACTCACCGAATAGCGGGGGGGCCGAGGAGACCCAGTACTTC.

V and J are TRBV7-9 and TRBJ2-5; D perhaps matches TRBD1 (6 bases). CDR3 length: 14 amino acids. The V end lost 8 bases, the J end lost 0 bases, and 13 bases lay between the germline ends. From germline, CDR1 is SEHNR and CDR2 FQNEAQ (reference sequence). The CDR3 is CASLRGQYQETQYF. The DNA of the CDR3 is TGTGCCAGCCTCAGGGGCCAGTACCAAGAGACCCAGTACTTC.

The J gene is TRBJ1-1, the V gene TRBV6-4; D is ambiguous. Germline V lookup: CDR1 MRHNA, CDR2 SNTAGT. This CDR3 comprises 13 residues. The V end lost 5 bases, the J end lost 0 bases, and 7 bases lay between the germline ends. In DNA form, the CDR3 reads TGTGCCAGCAGTTTCACACTGAACACTGAAGCTTTCTTT. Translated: CASSFTLNTEAFF.

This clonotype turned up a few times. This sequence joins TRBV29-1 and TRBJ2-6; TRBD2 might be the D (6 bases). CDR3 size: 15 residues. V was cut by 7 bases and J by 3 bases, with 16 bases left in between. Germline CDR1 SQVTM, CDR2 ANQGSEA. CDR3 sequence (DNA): TGCAGCGCCGCCGCGGGGACGAGTGGGGCCAACGTCCTGACTTTC. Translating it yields CSAAAGTSGANVLTF.

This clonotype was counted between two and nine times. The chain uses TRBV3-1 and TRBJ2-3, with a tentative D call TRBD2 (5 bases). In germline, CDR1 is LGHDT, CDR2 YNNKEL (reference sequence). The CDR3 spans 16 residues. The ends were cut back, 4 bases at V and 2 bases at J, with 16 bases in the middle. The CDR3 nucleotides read TGTGCCAGCAGCCCTCGTCACAGCGGATACACAGATACGCAGTATTTT. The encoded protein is CASSPRHSGYTDTQYF.

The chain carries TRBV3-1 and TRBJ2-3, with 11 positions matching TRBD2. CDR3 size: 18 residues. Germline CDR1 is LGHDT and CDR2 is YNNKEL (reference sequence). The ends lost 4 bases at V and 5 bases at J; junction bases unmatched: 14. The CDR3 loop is CASSPRSSGGAWGDTQYF. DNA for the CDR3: TGTGCCAGCAGCCCCCGGAGTAGCGGGGGGGCGTGGGGAGATACGCAGTATTTT.

In DNA, the CDR3 is TGTGCCAGCAGCCCTCCCCCCGGACTAGCGGGGCATAATGAGCAGTTCTTC. Amino acid sequence: CASSPPPGLAGHNEQFF. The chain is built from TRBV3-1 and TRBJ2-1; 12 nucleotides match TRBD2. With 4 bases clipped from V and 7 bases from J, the junction kept 11 bases outside the gene matches. This CDR3 contains 17 residues. The V gene's germline CDR1 is LGHDT and CDR2 YNNKEL (reference sequence).

CDR3 DNA: TGCGCCAGCAGCCTGAGCAGCTGGGGCGATGAGCAGTTCTTC. This sequence encodes CASSLSSWGDEQFF. The V and J genes are TRBV5-1 and TRBJ2-1; a possible D gene is TRBD1 (5 bases). CDR1 is SGHRS and CDR2 is YFSETQ in the germline V gene. V was clipped by 4 bases and J by 8 bases, with 16 bases between them. The CDR3 length is 14 residues. Supplemented by reference TRBV5-1 and TRBJ2-1, the full variable domain reads KAGVTQTPRYLIKTRGQQVTLSCSPISGHRSVSWYQQTPGQGLQFLFEYFSETQRNKGNFPGRFSGRQFSNSRSEMNVSTLELGDSALYLCASSLSSWGDEQFFGPGTRLTVL.

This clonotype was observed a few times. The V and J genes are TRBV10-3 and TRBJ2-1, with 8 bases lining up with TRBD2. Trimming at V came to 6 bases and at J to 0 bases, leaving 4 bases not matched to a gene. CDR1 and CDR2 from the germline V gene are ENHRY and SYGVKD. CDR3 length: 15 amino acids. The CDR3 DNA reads TGTGCCATCAGCCGAGCGGGAGACTCCTACAATGAGCAGTTCTTC. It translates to CAISRAGDSYNEQFF.

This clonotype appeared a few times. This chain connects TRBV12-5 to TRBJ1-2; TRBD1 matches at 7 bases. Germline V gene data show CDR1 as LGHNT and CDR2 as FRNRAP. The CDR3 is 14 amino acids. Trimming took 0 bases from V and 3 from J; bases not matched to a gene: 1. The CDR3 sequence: CASGLVGGDYGYTF. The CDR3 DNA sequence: TGTGCTAGTGGTTTGGTAGGGGGCGACTATGGCTACACCTTC.

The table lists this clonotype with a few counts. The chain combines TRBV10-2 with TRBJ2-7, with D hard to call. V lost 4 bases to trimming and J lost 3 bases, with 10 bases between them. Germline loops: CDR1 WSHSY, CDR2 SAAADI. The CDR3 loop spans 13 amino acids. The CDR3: CASSVSSYYEQYF. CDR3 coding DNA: TGCGCCAGCAGTGTTAGCAGTTACTACGAGCAGTACTTC.

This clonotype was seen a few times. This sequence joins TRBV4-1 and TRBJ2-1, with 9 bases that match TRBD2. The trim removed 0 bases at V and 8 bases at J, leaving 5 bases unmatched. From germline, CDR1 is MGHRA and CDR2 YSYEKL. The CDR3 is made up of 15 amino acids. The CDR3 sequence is CASSQDPRGGDEQFF. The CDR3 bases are TGCGCCAGCAGCCAAGATCCGCGGGGGGGCGATGAGCAGTTCTTC.

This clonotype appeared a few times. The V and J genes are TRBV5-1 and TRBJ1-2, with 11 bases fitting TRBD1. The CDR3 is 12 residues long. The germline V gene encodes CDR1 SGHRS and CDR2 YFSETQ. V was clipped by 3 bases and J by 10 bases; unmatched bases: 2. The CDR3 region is CASSSGQGDYTF. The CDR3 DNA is TGCGCCAGCAGCTCGGGACAGGGGGACTACACCTTC.

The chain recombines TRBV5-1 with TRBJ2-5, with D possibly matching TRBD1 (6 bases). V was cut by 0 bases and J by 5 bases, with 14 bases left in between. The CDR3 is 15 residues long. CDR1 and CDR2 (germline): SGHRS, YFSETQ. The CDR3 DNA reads TGCGCCAGCAGCTTGGCAGGGGCTAGGCAGGAGACCCAGTACTTC. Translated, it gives CASSLAGARQETQYF. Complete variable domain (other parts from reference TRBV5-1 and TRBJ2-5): KAGVTQTPRYLIKTRGQQVTLSCSPISGHRSVSWYQQTPGQGLQFLFEYFSETQRNKGNFPGRFSGRQFSNSRSEMNVSTLELGDSALYLCASSLAGARQETQYFGPGTRLLVL.

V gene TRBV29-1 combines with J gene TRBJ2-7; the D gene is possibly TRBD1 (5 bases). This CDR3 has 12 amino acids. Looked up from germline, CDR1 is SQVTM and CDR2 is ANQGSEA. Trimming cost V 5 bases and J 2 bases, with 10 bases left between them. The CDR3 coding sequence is TGCAGCGTTAGAGACAGCCCCTACGAGCAGTACTTC. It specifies CSVRDSPYEQYF.

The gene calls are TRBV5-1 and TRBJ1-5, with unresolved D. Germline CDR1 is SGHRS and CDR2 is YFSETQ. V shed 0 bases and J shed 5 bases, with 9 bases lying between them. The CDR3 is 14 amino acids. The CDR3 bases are TGCGCCAGCAGCTTGGATGGATGGGATCAGCCCCAGCATTTT. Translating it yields CASSLDGWDQPQHF.

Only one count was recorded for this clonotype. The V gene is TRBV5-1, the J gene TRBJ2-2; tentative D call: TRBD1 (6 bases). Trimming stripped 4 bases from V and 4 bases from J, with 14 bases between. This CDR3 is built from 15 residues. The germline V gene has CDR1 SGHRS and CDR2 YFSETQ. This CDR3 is CASSHSQGSTGELFF. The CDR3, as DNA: TGCGCCAGCAGCCATTCACAGGGATCCACCGGGGAGCTGTTTTTT.